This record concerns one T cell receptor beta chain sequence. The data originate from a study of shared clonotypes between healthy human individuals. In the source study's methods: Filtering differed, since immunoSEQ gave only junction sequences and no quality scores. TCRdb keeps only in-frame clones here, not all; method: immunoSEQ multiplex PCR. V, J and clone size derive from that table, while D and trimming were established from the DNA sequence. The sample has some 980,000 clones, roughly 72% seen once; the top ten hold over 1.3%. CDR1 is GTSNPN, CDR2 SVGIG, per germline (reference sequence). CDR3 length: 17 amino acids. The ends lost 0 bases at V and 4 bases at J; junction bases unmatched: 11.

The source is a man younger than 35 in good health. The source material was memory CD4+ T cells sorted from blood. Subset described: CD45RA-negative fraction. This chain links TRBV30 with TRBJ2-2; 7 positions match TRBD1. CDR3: CAWSVNLGTEFTGELFF. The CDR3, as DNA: TGTGCCTGGAGTGTAAATCTTGGGACAGAATTCACCGGGGAGCTGTTTTTT.